Listed here are 19 T cell receptor beta chains from one sample, sequenced in a study of breast tumors, draining lymph nodes, adjacent tissues. Each CDR3 protein is one row after TCRdb ran MiXCR on the multiplex PCR reads. Of 190,000 or so distinct CDR3 sequences in the sample, about 32% are singletons; the top ten hold 4% to 4.5%. Breast cancer patients provided tissue from their axillary draining lymph nodes. Sequencing input: axillary lymph node tissue. Source of these receptors: a female donor with breast cancer. Some clones in this sample may be carry-over from other donors' samples.

This clonotype was picked up a small number of times. The genes are TRBV28 and TRBJ2-1; TRBD1 might be the D (6 bases). The CDR3 extends over 14 amino acids. Germline values: CDR1 MDHEN, CDR2 SYDVKM. Trimming stripped 3 bases from V and 7 bases from J, with 13 bases between. In nucleotides, the CDR3 is TGTGCCAGCAGTTTCCTCCTCACAGGGAATGAGCAGTTCTTC. This translates into CASSFLLTGNEQFF.

This clonotype appeared many times. The CDR3 spells CAGIGDRPGNSPLHF. The DNA for the CDR3 is TGTGCCGGCATCGGGGACAGGCCCGGGAATTCACCCCTCCACTTT. The rearrangement links TRBV2 to TRBJ1-6; TRBD1 agrees at 8 bases. V gave up 11 bases and J gave up 7 bases; unmatched junction bases: 13. CDR3 length: 15 amino acids. The V gene's germline CDR1 is SNHLY and CDR2 FYNNEI.

The sample holds many counts of this clonotype. This rearrangement joins TRBV5-4 to TRBJ2-3, with D possibly being TRBD2 (7 bases). The CDR3 contains 16 residues. V lost 4 bases and J lost 0, with 15 bases in between. The germline CDR1 and CDR2 sequences are SGHNT and YYREEE (reference sequence). The CDR3 sequence is CASSPGGQTSTDTQYF. CDR3 DNA: TGTGCCAGCAGCCCCGGGGGGCAGACTAGCACAGATACGCAGTATTTT.

The chain carries TRBV7-2 and TRBJ1-5; D is ambiguous. Trimming took 5 bases from V and 9 from J, leaving 23 bases between them. CDR1 is SGHTA and CDR2 is FQGNSA in the germline V gene. The CDR3 length is 16 residues. The CDR3 is CASSREGTGVKGPQHF. The DNA for the CDR3 is TGTGCCAGCAGCCGAGAGGGCACCGGGGTCAAGGGGCCCCAGCATTTT.

The chain couples TRBV25-1 to TRBJ1-1, with 9 bases fitting TRBD1. Germline V lookup: CDR1 MGHDK, CDR2 SYGVNS. This CDR3 region has 14 residues. V lost 7 bases and J lost 5; bases outside the gene matches: 8. The CDR3 nucleotides are TGTGCCAGCAATTCCTCGACAGGGGGTACTGAAGCTTTCTTT. This codes for CASNSSTGGTEAFF.

A note on this clonotype: One junction end disagrees with the germline gene, perhaps due to a read error. The chain links TRBV9 to TRBJ2-1, with TRBD2 identical over 8 bases. This CDR3 comprises 14 residues. The germline CDR1 and CDR2 sequences are SGDLS and YYNGEE. CDR3 amino acids: CASSTSGSYNEQSF. CDR3 coding DNA: TGTGCCAGCAGCACTAGCGGCTCCTACAATGAGCAGTCCTTC.

This chain connects TRBV2 to TRBJ2-3; 11 bases are a match to TRBD2. The CDR3 runs 15 residues. The ends lost 4 bases at V and 6 bases at J; junction bases unmatched: 6. Per the germline V gene, CDR1 is SNHLY and CDR2 is FYNNEI. The CDR3 DNA follows: TGTGCCAGCAGTGCCCTTAGCGGGGGGGGCGATACGCAGTATTTT. Its protein product is CASSALSGGGDTQYF.

Notes on this clonotype: A read error may explain this, as a much larger clone is one base away. The chain joins TRBV4-3 to TRBJ1-5; possible D gene TRBD1, 5 bases. This CDR3 comprises 17 residues. CDR1 and CDR2 (germline): LGHNA, YSLEER. The CDR3 nucleotides read TGCGCCAGCGGCCAAGGTTTAGGCAGGGTGCCCAATCAGCCCCAGCATTTT. Translation gives CASGQGLGRVPNQPQHF.

Here the CDR3 reads CASSSYWTSGGALDEQFF. CDR3 nucleotide sequence: TGTGCCAGCAGTTCTTATTGGACTAGCGGGGGGGCTCTCGATGAGCAGTTCTTC. The chain recombines TRBV6-2 or TRBV6-3 with TRBJ2-1; 15 bases agree with TRBD2. Looked up from germline, CDR1 is MNHEY and CDR2 is SVGEGT. V shed 4 bases, J shed 8 bases, and the junction held 12 bases outside the gene matches. The CDR3 runs 18 residues.

This sequence joins TRBV3-1 and TRBJ2-3; TRBD1 might be the D (5 bases). The germline gives CDR1 LGHDT, CDR2 YNNKEL (reference sequence). CDR3 size: 13 residues. V dropped 3 bases and J dropped 4 bases, with 8 bases sitting between them. The CDR3 region has the DNA TGTGCCAGCAGCCAGGAGACAGCAGATACGCAGTATTTT. Protein sequence: CASSQETADTQYF.

This clonotype occurred a few times. A read error may account for a junction end that differs from germline. This chain joins TRBV20-1 and TRBJ2-1, with 8 bases fitting TRBD1. This CDR3 region has 14 residues. Germline V lookup: CDR1 DFQATT, CDR2 SNEGSKA (reference sequence). The chain's CDR3 is CSASGQDTYTEQFF. DNA for the CDR3: TGCAGTGCGTCGGGACAGGATACCTACACTGAGCAGTTCTTC.

This sequence joins TRBV2 and TRBJ2-1; D perhaps matches TRBD2 (7 bases). The V gene's germline CDR1 is SNHLY and CDR2 FYNNEI. Deletions cut 8 bases from V and 12 bases from J, with 23 bases between. There are 14 residues in the CDR3. DNA for the CDR3: TGTGCCAGCGCTGGGGGGGCAGCACCCAGCGGGCAGTTCTTC. It yields the protein CASAGGAAPSGQFF.

This clonotype was observed at least ten times. The rearrangement joins TRBV6-5 to TRBJ2-7; a weak D match, TRBD2 (5 bases). V lost 2 bases to trimming and J lost 12 bases, with 17 bases between them. The CDR3 contains 13 residues. The V gene's germline CDR1 is MNHEY and CDR2 SVGAGI. CDR3 amino acids: CASSYPGRESMYF. The CDR3 region has the DNA TGTGCCAGCAGTTACCCCGGACGGGAATCCATGTACTTC.

This clonotype was recorded many times. V gene TRBV18 combines with J gene TRBJ2-5; a weak D match, TRBD1 (6 bases). CDR1 is KGHSH and CDR2 is LQKENI in the germline V gene. There are 15 residues in the CDR3. Deletions cut 0 bases from V and 4 bases from J, with 12 bases between. The CDR3 reads CASSPPGAGAETQYF. The CDR3 DNA follows: TGTGCCAGCTCACCACCCGGGGCAGGGGCAGAGACCCAGTACTTC.

This clonotype was recorded a few times. The V and J genes are TRBV30 and TRBJ2-1, with TRBD1 matching 7 bases. The CDR3 runs 12 residues. Germline CDR1 GTSNPN, CDR2 SVGIG (reference sequence). With 2 bases clipped from V and 9 bases from J, the junction kept 4 bases outside the gene matches. CDR3 sequence reads: CAWSRGRSEQFF. As DNA, the CDR3 is TGTGCCTGGAGTAGGGGGCGTAGTGAGCAGTTCTTC.

As regards this clonotype: A much larger clone differs from this one at a single base, so this may be a read error. The conserved final phenylalanine or tryptophan is absent from the CDR3, which likely points to a read error. The chain is built from TRBV3-1 and TRBJ2-3; 7 nucleotides agree with TRBD1. V was clipped by 6 bases and J by 3 bases; unmatched bases: 6. Germline V gene sequence: CDR1 LGHDT, CDR2 YNNKEL (reference sequence). The CDR3 covers 14 residues. The CDR3 sequence is CASRGQLSTDTQYL. Written as DNA, the CDR3 is TGTGCCAGCAGGGGACAGTTAAGTACAGATACGCAGTATTTG.

Regarding this clonotype: One junction end disagrees with the germline gene, perhaps due to a read error. V is TRBV9 and J is TRBJ1-6, with D unclear. CDR1 and CDR2 (germline): SGDLS, YYNGEE. There are 16 residues in the CDR3. CDR3 nucleotides: TGTGCCAGCAGCTTGCGGCCAGGCACCTGGAGAACTGAAGCTCTCTTT. This gives the protein CASSLRPGTWRTEALF. Full variable domain (remainder filled in from reference TRBV9 and TRBJ1-6): DSGVTQTPKHLITATGQRVTLRCSPRSGDLSVYWYQQSLDQGLQFLIQYYNGEERAKGNILERFSAQQFPDLHSELNLSSLELGDSALYFCASSLRPGTWRTEALFGNGTRLTVT.

This clonotype was detected many times. J is TRBJ1-4 and V is TRBV5-8, with TRBD1 as a possible D gene (5 bases). In germline, CDR1 is SGHTS, CDR2 YDEGEE. Trimming removed 0 bases at V and 8 bases at J, with 17 bases between. The CDR3 contains 16 residues. The CDR3 reads CASSLAGRDGEEKLFF. CDR3 in DNA: TGTGCCAGCAGCTTGGCCGGGAGGGACGGAGAAGAAAAACTGTTTTTT.

V gene TRBV2 combines with J gene TRBJ1-5; possibly TRBD1 for D (6 bases). With 5 bases removed from V and 0 bases from J, the gap between germline ends came to 14 bases. The length of the CDR3 is 16 residues. Germline loops: CDR1 SNHLY, CDR2 FYNNEI. The CDR3 sequence is CASSWGAKDSNQPQHF. The CDR3 DNA is TGTGCCAGCAGTTGGGGGGCTAAGGATAGCAATCAGCCCCAGCATTTT.